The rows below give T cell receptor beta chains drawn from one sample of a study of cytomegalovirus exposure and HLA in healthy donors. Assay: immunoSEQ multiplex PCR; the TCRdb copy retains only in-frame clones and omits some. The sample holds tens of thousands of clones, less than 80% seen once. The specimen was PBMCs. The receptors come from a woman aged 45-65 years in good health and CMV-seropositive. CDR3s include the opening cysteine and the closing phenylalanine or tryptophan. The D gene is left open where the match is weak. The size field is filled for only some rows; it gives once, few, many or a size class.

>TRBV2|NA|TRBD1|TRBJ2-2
CASCEGTGIPGELFF
TGTGCCAGCTGTGAGGGGACAGGGATCCCCGGGGAGCTGTTTTTT
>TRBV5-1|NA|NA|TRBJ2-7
CASSLREGSSYEQYF
TGCGCCAGCAGCCTCAGAGAGGGCAGCTCCTACGAGCAGTACTTC
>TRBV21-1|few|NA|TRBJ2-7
CASRAMGGNVYSYEQYF
TGTGCCAGCAGAGCAATGGGAGGAAACGTCTACTCCTACGAGCAGTACTTC
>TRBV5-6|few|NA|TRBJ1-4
CASSLNRERFF
TGTGCCAGCAGCTTGAACAGGGAAAGGTTTTTT
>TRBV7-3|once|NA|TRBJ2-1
CASSLFPSSYNEQFF
TGTGCCAGCAGCTTATTCCCGAGCTCCTACAATGAGCAGTTCTTC
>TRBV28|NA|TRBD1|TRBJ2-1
CASSFPGTGGYNEQFF
TGTGCCAGCAGTTTCCCCGGGACAGGAGGCTACAATGAGCAGTTCTTC
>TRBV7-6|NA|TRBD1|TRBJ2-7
CASSLETGSSYEQYF
TGTGCCAGCAGCTTAGAGACAGGGAGCTCCTACGAGCAGTACTTC
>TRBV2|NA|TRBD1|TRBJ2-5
CASSDGAGQGAGETQYF
TGTGCCAGCAGTGATGGAGCTGGACAGGGGGCAGGAGAGACCCAGTACTTC
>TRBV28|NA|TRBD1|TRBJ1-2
CASSLLGQGARGYTF
TGTGCCAGCAGTTTACTGGGACAGGGGGCGCGTGGCTACACCTTC
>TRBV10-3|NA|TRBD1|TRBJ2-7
CAISDHRGSAEQYF
TGTGCCATCAGTGACCACAGGGGAAGTGCCGAGCAGTACTTC
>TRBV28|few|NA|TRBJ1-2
CASSPGTTAHYGYTF
TGTGCCAGCAGCCCTGGGACAACAGCCCACTATGGCTACACCTTC
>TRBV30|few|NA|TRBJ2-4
CAWSVAGQSIGRNIQYF
TGTGCCTGGAGTGTAGCGGGACAATCAATTGGTAGAAACATTCAGTACTTC
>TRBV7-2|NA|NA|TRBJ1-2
CASSPGVRSGWSYTF
TGTGCCAGCAGCCCAGGAGTCCGGAGCGGCTGGAGCTACACCTTC
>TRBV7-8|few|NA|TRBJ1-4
CASSSQTGMGEKLFF
TGTGCCAGCAGCTCCCAGACAGGAATGGGTGAAAAACTGTTTTTT
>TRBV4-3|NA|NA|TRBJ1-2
CASSQGHNYGYTF
TGCGCCAGCAGCCAGGGACACAACTATGGCTACACCTTC
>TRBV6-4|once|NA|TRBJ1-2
CASSDPKQSINYGYTF
TGTGCCAGCAGTGACCCTAAACAGAGTATTAACTATGGCTACACCTTC
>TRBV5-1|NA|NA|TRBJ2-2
CASSPLEGGELFF
TGCGCCAGCAGCCCCCTTGAGGGCGGGGAGCTGTTTTTT
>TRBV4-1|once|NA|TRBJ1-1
CASSQDLDTYMNTEAFF
TGCGCCAGCAGCCAAGATCTGGACACTTACATGAACACTGAAGCTTTCTTT
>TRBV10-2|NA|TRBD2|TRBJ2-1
CASFWTSGGTYNEQFF
TGCGCCAGCTTTTGGACTAGCGGGGGAACCTACAATGAGCAGTTCTTC
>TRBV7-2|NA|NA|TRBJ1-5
CASSLMSLSDQPQHF
TGTGCCAGCAGCTTAATGTCTCTGAGCGATCAGCCCCAGCATTTT
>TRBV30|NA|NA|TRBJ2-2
CAWQSANTGELFF
TGTGCCTGGCAGAGCGCGAACACCGGGGAGCTGTTTTTT
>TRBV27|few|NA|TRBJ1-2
CASSLSSHPRYSGYTF
TGTGCCAGCAGTTTATCGTCCCACCCCAGGTATTCTGGCTACACCTTC
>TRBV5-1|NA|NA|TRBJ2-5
CASSFGVQETQYF
TGCGCCAGCAGCTTCGGGGTCCAAGAGACCCAGTACTTC
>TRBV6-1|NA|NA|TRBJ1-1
CASSLTMVGGVEAFF
TGTGCCAGCAGCCTCACGATGGTAGGGGGGGTTGAAGCTTTCTTT
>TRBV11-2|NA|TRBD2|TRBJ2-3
CASSTLAGSTDTQYF
TGTGCCAGCAGTACTCTAGCGGGGTCCACAGATACGCAGTATTTT
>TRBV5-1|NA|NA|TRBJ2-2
CASTREQPTGELFF
TGCGCCAGCACCCGGGAGCAGCCGACCGGGGAGCTGTTTTTT
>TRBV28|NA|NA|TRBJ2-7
CASSFTYEQYF
TGTGCCAGCAGTTTCACCTACGAGCAGTACTTC
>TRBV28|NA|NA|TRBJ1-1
CASSLGQGLGAFF
TGTGCCAGCAGTTTAGGGCAGGGGCTAGGAGCTTTCTTT
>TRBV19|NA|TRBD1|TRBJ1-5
CASSIGQGQPQHF
TGTGCCAGTAGTATAGGACAGGGGCAGCCCCAGCATTTT
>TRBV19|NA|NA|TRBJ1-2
CASSMYPGDYGYTF
TGTGCCAGTAGTATGTATCCGGGGGACTATGGCTACACCTTC
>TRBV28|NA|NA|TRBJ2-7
CASSSYLDEQYF
TGTGCCAGCAGTTCCTACCTGGACGAGCAGTACTTC
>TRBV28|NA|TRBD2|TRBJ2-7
CASTTTGGRYEQYF
TGTGCCAGCACCACAACGGGGGGAAGGTACGAGCAGTACTTC
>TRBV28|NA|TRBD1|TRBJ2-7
CASSLTGTGSYEQYF
TGTGCCAGCAGTCTAACCGGGACAGGTTCCTACGAGCAGTACTTC
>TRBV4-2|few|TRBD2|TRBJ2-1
CASSQDTSGGLYNEQFF
TGTGCCAGCAGCCAAGATACTAGCGGGGGGTTGTACAATGAGCAGTTCTTC
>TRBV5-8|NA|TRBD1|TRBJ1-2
CASSWTGARSGYTF
TGTGCCAGCAGCTGGACAGGGGCGAGGAGTGGCTACACCTTC
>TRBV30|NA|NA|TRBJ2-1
CAWRGQSRNEQFF
TGTGCCTGGAGGGGGCAATCGAGGAATGAGCAGTTCTTC
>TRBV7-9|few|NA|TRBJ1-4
CASSFDEKLFF
TGTGCCAGCAGCTTCGATGAAAAACTGTTTTTT